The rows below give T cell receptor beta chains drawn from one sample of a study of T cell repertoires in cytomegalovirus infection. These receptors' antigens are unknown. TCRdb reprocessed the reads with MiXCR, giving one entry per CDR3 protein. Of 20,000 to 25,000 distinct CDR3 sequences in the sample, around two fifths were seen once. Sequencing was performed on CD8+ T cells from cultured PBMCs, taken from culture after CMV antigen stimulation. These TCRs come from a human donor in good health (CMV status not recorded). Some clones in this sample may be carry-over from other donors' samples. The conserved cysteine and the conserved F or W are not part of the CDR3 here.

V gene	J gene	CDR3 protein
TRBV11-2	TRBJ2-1	ASSFQGGGEQF
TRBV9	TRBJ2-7	ASSVGGDSYEQY
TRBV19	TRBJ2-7	ASSIGTSLTYEQY
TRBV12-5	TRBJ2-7	ASGLGQGAAEQY
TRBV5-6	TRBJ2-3	ASSLPGGTDTQY
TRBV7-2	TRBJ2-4	ASSRGLAGGPAKNIQY
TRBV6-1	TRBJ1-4	ASRTGSEKLF
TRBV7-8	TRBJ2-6	ASSADGQGSSGANVLT
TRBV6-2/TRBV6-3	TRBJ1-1	ASSYHIRWDSRTEAF
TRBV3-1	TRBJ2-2	ASSQEMDRSLHTGELF
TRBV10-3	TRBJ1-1	AISELSGMNTEAF
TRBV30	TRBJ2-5	ALRQGKIQETQY
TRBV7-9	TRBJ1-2	ASSPRGGENYGYT
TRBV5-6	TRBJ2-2	ASSLVRRAGELF
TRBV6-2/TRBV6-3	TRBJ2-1	ASSYLGLAGGTPYNEQF
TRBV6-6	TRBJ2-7	ASRDTLEQY
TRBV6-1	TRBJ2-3	ASSEEERSTDTQY
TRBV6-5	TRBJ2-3	ASSYHLAGGRTDTQY
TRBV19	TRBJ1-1	ASSITLNTEAF
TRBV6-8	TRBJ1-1	ASSPWGAEAF
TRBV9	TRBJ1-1	ASSVGGGTSEAF
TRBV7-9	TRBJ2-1	ASSLGIGNSYNEQF
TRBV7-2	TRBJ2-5	ASSPTYREQETQY
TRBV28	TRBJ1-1	ASSDLGTGGTEAF
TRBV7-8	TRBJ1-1	ASKLSSEAF
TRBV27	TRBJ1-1	ASSTGGFTEAF
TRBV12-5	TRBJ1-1	ASEVGSGGAF
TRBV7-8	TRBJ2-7	ASSSNQQGGLYEQY
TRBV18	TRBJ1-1	ASKPGTSGMNTEAF
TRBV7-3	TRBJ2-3	ASSWGTGATDTQY
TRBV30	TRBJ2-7	AWSTGTGGFYEQY
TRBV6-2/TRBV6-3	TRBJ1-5	ASSYQGSSNQPQH
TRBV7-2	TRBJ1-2	VNSQGARGYT
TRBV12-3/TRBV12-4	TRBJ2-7	ASSFLGAYYEQY
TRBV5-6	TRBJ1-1	ASSTPGQQAF
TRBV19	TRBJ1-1	ASKTGGTEAF
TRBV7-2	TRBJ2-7	ASSPYGADEQY
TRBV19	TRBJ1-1	ASSDWGLNTEAF
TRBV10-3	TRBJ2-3	VISESSWDTQY
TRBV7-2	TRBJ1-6	ASSLDRDNSPLH
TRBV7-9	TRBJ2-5	ASSPSGAADQETQY